This T cell receptor (beta chain) was sequenced during a study of brain T cells in children with intractable seizures. General observations from the study: Patients' HCMV serostatus was unknown; virus specificity rests on CDR3 similarity alone.

In regard to this clone: No antigen is known for it.

Sample time point: blood from clinic visit 5 months post-surgery; TSC patient then seizure free. Surgery cases with the highest brain T cell transcript signatures were chosen for sequencing. Before surgery, patients took at least one anti-epileptic drug. The method was immunoSEQ multiplex PCR; TCRdb's version includes in-frame clones alone and lacks a portion of them. Of 300,000 to 400,000 clones in the sample, roughly 92% are singletons; the top ten hold around 6%. V lost 4 bases, J lost 4 bases, and 11 bases stayed unmatched. Germline CDR1 reads LNHDA; CDR2 reads SQIVND (reference sequence). There are 17 residues in the CDR3.

The sequence was obtained from a boy under three years old with tuberous sclerosis and intractable seizures. The input for sequencing was peripheral blood, taken about 5 months after surgery. V is TRBV19 and J is TRBJ2-2; 8 bases match TRBD1. The chain's CDR3 is CASSRHGQGWGTGELFF. In DNA form, the CDR3 reads TGTGCCAGTAGTAGACATGGACAGGGATGGGGCACCGGGGAGCTGTTTTTT.